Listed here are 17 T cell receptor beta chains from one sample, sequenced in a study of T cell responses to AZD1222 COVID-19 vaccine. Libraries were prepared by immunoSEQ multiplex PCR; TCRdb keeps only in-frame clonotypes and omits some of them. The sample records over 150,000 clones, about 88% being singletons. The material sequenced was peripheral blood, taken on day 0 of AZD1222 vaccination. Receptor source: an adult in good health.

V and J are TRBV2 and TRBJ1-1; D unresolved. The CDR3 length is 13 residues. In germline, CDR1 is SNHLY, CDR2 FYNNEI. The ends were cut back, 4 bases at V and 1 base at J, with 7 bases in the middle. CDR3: CASSAGANTEAFF. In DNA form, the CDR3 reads TGTGCCAGCAGTGCAGGTGCGAACACTGAAGCTTTCTTT.

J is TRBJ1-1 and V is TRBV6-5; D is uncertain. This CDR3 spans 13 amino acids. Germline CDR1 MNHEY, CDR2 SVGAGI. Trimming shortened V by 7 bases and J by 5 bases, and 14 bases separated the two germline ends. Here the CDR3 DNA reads TGTGCCAGCACTCACCCCTCTGGAACTGAAGCTTTCTTT. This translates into CASTHPSGTEAFF.

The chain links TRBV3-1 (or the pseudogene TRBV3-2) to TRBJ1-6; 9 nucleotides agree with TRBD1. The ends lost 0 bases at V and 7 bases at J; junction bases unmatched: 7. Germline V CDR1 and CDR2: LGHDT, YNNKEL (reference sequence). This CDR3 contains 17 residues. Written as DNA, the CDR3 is TGTGCCAGCAGCCAAGATGGGACAGGGTCTCCCAATTCACCCCTCCACTTT. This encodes CASSQDGTGSPNSPLHF.

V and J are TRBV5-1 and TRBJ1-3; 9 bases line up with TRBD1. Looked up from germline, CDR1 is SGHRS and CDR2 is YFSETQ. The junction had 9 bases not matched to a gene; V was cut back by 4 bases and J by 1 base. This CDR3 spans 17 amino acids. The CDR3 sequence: CASSAGTGSSSGNTIYF. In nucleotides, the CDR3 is TGCGCCAGCAGCGCTGGGACAGGGTCTTCTTCTGGAAACACCATATATTTT.

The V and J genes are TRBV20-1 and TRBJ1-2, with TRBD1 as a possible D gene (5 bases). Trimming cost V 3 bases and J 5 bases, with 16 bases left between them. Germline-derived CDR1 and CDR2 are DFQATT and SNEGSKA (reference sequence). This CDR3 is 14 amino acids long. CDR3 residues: CSASFVRVGYGYTF. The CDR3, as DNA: TGCAGTGCTAGTTTCGTCAGGGTCGGTTATGGCTACACCTTC.

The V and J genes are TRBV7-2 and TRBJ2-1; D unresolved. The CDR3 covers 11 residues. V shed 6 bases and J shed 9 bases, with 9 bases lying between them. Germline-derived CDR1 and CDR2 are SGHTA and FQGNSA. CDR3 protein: CASRIAAEQFF. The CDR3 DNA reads TGTGCCAGCAGAATCGCAGCTGAGCAGTTCTTC.

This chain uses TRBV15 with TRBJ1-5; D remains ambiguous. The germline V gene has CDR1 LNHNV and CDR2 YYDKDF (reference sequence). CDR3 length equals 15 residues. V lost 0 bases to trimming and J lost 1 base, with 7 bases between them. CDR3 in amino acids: CATSREMGSNQPQHF. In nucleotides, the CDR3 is TGTGCCACCAGCAGAGAAATGGGGAGCAATCAGCCCCAGCATTTT.

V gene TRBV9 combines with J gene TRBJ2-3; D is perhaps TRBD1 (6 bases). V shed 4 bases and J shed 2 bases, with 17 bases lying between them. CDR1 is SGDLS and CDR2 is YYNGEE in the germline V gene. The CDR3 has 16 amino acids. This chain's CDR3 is CASSLTGTPITDTQYF. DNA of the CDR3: TGTGCCAGCAGCTTAACCGGGACACCGATCACAGATACGCAGTATTTT. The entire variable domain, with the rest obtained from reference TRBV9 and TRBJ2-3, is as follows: DSGVTQTPKHLITATGQRVTLRCSPRSGDLSVYWYQQSLDQGLQFLIQYYNGEERAKGNILERFSAQQFPDLHSELNLSSLELGDSALYFCASSLTGTPITDTQYFGPGTRLTVL.

As DNA, the CDR3 is TGTGCCACCAGCAGAGGGGGAGTGGAGACCCAGTACTTC. Amino acids: CATSRGGVETQYF. The rearrangement uses TRBV15 and TRBJ2-5, with TRBD2 as a possible D gene (5 bases). From germline, CDR1 is LNHNV and CDR2 YYDKDF (reference sequence). V was pared by 1 base and J by 5 bases, with 8 bases between. This CDR3 is built from 13 residues.

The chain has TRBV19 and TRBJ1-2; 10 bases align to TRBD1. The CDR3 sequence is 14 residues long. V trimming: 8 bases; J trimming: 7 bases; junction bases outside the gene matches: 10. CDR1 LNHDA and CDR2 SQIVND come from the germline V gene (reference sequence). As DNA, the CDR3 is TGTGCCAGTTCTCCAGACAGGGGGCGCGTTGGCTACACCTTC. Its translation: CASSPDRGRVGYTF.

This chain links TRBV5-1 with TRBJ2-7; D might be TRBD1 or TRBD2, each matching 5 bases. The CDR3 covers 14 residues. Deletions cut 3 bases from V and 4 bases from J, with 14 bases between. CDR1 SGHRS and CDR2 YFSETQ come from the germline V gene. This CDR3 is CASSSRDGYYEQYF. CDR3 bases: TGCGCCAGCAGCTCCCGGGACGGATATTACGAGCAGTACTTC.

CDR3 residues: CAISESGQHRSYNEQFF. The CDR3 DNA reads as TGTGCCATCAGTGAGTCCGGACAGCATCGATCCTACAATGAGCAGTTCTTC. The V and J genes are TRBV10-3 and TRBJ2-1; maybe TRBD1 (6 bases). Trimming removed 0 bases from V and 1 base from J, with 13 bases in between. The CDR3 totals 17 residues. The germline V gene has CDR1 ENHRY and CDR2 SYGVKD.

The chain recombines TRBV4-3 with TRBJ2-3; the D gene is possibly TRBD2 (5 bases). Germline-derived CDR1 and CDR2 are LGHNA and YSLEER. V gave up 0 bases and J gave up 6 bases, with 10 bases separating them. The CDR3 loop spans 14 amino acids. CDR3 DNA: TGCGCCAGCAGCCAAGATAGAGGGTTCGATACGCAGTATTTT. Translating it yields CASSQDRGFDTQYF.

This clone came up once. The CDR3 loop reads CASSVSTGSYEQYF. The CDR3, as DNA: TGTGCCAGCAGCGTGTCAACGGGGTCTTACGAGCAGTACTTC. The genes are TRBV9 and TRBJ2-7, with TRBD2 as a possible D gene (5 bases). Germline values: CDR1 SGDLS, CDR2 YYNGEE. The CDR3 is 14 residues long. The V end was cut by 2 bases, the J end by 4 bases, with 13 bases between.

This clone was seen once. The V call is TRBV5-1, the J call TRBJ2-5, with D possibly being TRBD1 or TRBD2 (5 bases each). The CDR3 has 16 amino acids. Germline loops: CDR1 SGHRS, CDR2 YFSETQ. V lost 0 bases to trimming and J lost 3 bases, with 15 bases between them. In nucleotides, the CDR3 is TGCGCCAGCAGCTTGGGCGACCTATTGGGGGAAGAGACCCAGTACTTC. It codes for CASSLGDLLGEETQYF.

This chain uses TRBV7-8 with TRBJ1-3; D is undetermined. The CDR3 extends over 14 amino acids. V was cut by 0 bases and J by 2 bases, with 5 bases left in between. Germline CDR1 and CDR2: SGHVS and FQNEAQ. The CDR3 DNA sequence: TGTGCCAGCAGCTTAGCCGCGGCTGGAAACACCATATATTTT. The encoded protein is CASSLAAAGNTIYF.

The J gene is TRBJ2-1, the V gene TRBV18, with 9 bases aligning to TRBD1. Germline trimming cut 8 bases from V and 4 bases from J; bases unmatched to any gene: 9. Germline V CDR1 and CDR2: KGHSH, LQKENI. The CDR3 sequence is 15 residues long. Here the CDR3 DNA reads TGTGCCAGCCTAAGGACAGGGGCCTTGTACAATGAGCAGTTCTTC. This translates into CASLRTGALYNEQFF.